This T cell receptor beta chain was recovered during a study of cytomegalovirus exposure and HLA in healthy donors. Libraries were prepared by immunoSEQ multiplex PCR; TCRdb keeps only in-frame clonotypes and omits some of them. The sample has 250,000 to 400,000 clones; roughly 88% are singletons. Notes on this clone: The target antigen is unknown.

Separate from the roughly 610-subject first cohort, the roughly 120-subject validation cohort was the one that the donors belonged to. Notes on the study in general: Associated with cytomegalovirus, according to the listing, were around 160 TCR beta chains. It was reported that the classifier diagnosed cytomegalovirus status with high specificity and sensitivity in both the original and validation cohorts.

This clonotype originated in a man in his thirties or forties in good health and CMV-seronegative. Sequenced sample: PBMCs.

The CDR3 nucleotides are TGTGCCAGCAGTTATGCTAGGACAGGCACTGAAGCTTTCTTT. Translation: CASSYARTGTEAFF. The rearrangement joins TRBV27 to TRBJ1-1; the match to TRBD1 covers 7 bases. The CDR3 covers 14 residues. From germline, CDR1 is MNHEY and CDR2 SMNVEV (reference sequence). V was pared by 4 bases and J by 4 bases, with 6 bases of the junction left unmatched.